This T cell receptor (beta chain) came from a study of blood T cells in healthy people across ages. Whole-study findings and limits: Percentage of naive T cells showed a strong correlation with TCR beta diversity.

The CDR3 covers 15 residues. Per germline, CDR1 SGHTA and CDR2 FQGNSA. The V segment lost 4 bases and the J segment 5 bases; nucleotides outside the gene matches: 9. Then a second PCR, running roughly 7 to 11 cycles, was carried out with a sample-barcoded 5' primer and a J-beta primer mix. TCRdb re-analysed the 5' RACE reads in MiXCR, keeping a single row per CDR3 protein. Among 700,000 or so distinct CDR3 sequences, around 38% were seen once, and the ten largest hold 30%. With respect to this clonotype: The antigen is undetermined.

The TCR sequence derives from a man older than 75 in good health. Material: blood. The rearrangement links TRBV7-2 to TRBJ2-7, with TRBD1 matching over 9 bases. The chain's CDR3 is CASSSAGTGRHEQYF. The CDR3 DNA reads TGTGCCAGCAGCTCCGCCGGGACAGGGAGACACGAGCAGTACTTC.